This T cell receptor beta chain was identified during a study of beta chain features in type 1 diabetes. General study findings and limits: Any HLA type influence on TCRB rearrangement was left unresolved here.

As every portion of the isolated RNA was reverse transcribed, the sequencing read expressed TCRB transcripts. Method: immunoSEQ multiplex PCR; TCRdb's copy keeps in-frame clones and lacks some. The sample gives 390,000 or so clones, around 13% of which show up once; 0.03% to 0.04% is in the top ten. The table lists this clone with a few counts. What it binds is unknown. Per the germline V gene, CDR1 is SQVTM and CDR2 is ANQGSEA. V was pared by 4 bases and J by 5 bases, with 17 bases between. The CDR3 has 14 amino acids. The specimen sequenced was naive CD4+ T cells from blood. The sequence was collected from a man aged 25 to 40 in good health. J is TRBJ2-5 and V is TRBV29-1; no definite D call. CDR3 in DNA: TGCAGCGTTGGGGTCAGGCCTACGGAGGAGACCCAGTACTTC. It specifies CSVGVRPTEETQYF.